Listed below are T cell receptor beta chains from one sample, sequenced in a study of blood T cell repertoires in COVID-19. The method was immunoSEQ multiplex PCR; TCRdb's version includes in-frame clones alone and lacks a portion of them. The table lists some 220,000 clones, 83% of them singletons. The sample was peripheral blood. The receptors shown here come from a human donor in a cohort sampled during active COVID-19. The CDR3 runs from the conserved cysteine through the conserved F or W. D genes are given only for firm matches. Some rows have no size entry. The others give once, few or many, or a class for an expanded clone.

>TRBD1|few|TRBV18|TRBJ2-2
TGTGCCAGCTCACAAAACAGGGGTTTGGACACCGGGGAGCTGTTTTTT
CASSQNRGLDTGELFF
>NA|NA|TRBV5-1|TRBJ1-3
TGCGCCAGCAGCTTGGAAGGGACACTCGGAAACACCATATATTTT
CASSLEGTLGNTIYF
>NA|once|TRBV28|TRBJ2-1
TGTGCCAGCAGTGCGACCTATCACCAGCGGAGCTCCTACAATGAGCAGTTCTTC
CASSATYHQRSSYNEQFF
>TRBD1|NA|TRBV7-9|TRBJ1-4
TGTGCCAGCAGCCTGGACAGGGGACGGGTTAATGAAAAACTGTTTTTT
CASSLDRGRVNEKLFF
>TRBD1|NA|TRBV29-1|TRBJ1-3
TGCAGCGTTGGAGGGGGCACTGGAAACACCATATATTTT
CSVGGGTGNTIYF
>NA|NA|TRBV27|TRBJ1-2
TGTGCCAGCAGTTCCCTCAGGGCAGGAGACTATGGCTACACCTTC
CASSSLRAGDYGYTF
>TRBD1|NA|TRBV11-2|TRBJ1-1
TGTGCCAGCAGCTTACAGGGGGCGTTGAGCACTGAAGCTTTCTTT
CASSLQGALSTEAFF
>TRBD2|NA|TRBV7-2|TRBJ2-5
TGTGCCAGCAGCTTCGGGGGGGGGTACCAAGAGACCCAGTACTTC
CASSFGGGYQETQYF
>TRBD1|NA|TRBV5-4|TRBJ1-4
TGTGCCAGCAGCCACCCGGACAGGGGTCGAGAAAAACTGTTTTTT
CASSHPDRGREKLFF
>NA|NA|TRBV28|TRBJ1-5
TGTGCCAGCAGCCCTCCACACGGCGAGCGAAATCAGCCCCAGCATTTT
CASSPPHGERNQPQHF
>NA|NA|TRBV6-5|TRBJ2-7
TGTGCCAGCAGTCCTCGGGGGACAGCCTACGAGCAGTACTTC
CASSPRGTAYEQYF
>NA|few|TRBV2|TRBJ1-6
TGTGCCAGCAGTGCTCAGACCACCCGGGAGTCACCCCTCCACTTT
CASSAQTTRESPLHF
>TRBD1|NA|TRBV28|TRBJ2-7
TGTGCCAGCAGTACCTCCGGGACAGTTTTCGAGCAGTACTTC
CASSTSGTVFEQYF
>TRBD2|NA|TRBV9|TRBJ2-7
TGTGCCAGCAGCGGCGGGGGGTCCTACGAGCAGTACTTC
CASSGGGSYEQYF
>NA|NA|TRBV30|TRBJ1-1
TGTGCCTGGAGTCCTTTGAACACTGAAGCTTTCTTT
CAWSPLNTEAFF
>NA|NA|TRBV3-1/TRBV3-2|TRBJ1-5
TGTGCCAGCAGCCAAGAACCTGCCCGGGGTAATCAGCCCCAGCATTTT
CASSQEPARGNQPQHF
>NA|NA|TRBV27|TRBJ2-1
TGTGCCAGCAGTTTAACCGCTAGCGTCAGGATTAAGGGGCAGTTCTTC
CASSLTASVRIKGQFF
>TRBD1|NA|TRBV2|TRBJ2-7
TGTGCCAGCAGTGGGGACAGGGATCCCTACGAGCAGTACTTC
CASSGDRDPYEQYF
>NA|NA|TRBV27|TRBJ2-2
TGTGCCAGCAGTTTATGGACAGACAACACCGGGGAGCTGTTTTTT
CASSLWTDNTGELFF
>NA|NA|TRBV2|TRBJ2-7
TGTGCCAGCACCGAGGCGGACTCTACCTACGAGCAGTACTTC
CASTEADSTYEQYF
>TRBD1|NA|TRBV2|TRBJ1-6
TGTGCCAGCAGTCCGGACAGGGGTGGATCACCCCTCCACTTT
CASSPDRGGSPLHF
>NA|NA|TRBV5-1|TRBJ1-4
TGCGCCAGCAGCATCGGGACACCCTCAACTAATGAAAAACTGTTTTTT
CASSIGTPSTNEKLFF
>NA|NA|TRBV5-8|TRBJ1-5
TGTGCCAGCAGCTTATGGCAGGGTATAAGCAATCAGCCCCAGCATTTT
CASSLWQGISNQPQHF
>TRBD2|NA|TRBV18|TRBJ2-5
TGTGCCAGCTCACCCCGCTCGGGCCTGGCGGGAGGGCTGGAGACCCAGTACTTC
CASSPRSGLAGGLETQYF
>TRBD1|NA|TRBV4-1|TRBJ2-5
TGCGCCAGCAGCCATTCCCTCCGACAGGGTGAAGAGACCCAGTACTTC
CASSHSLRQGEETQYF
>TRBD2|NA|TRBV6-4|TRBJ2-1
TGTGCCAGCAGTGTAACGGGGGGGCCCTATGAGCAGTTCTTC
CASSVTGGPYEQFF
>NA|NA|TRBV6-5|TRBJ2-7
TGTGCCAGCACCTCCAACAGGGTACAGCAAAACGAGCAGTACTTC
CASTSNRVQQNEQYF
>NA|NA|TRBV29-1|TRBJ2-3
TGCAGCGTTGAAGCTAACACAGATACGCAGTATTTT
CSVEANTDTQYF
>TRBD2|NA|TRBV3-1/TRBV3-2|TRBJ2-7
TGTGCCAGCAGCCAAGATGCCCTAGCGGGAGTGAAGTACGAGCAGTACTTC
CASSQDALAGVKYEQYF
>TRBD1|NA|TRBV19|TRBJ2-6
TGTGCCAGTAGCCCGGGACAGGTCTCTGGGGCCAACGTCCTGACTTTC
CASSPGQVSGANVLTF
>NA|NA|TRBV5-1|TRBJ1-5
TGCGCCAGCAGCTTGTTCCCAGGGGAATCGAATCAGCCCCAGCATTTT
CASSLFPGESNQPQHF
>NA|NA|TRBV4-1|TRBJ2-5
TGCGCCAGCAGCCTGACTTATGGAAGGGGTACGGAGACCCAGTACTTC
CASSLTYGRGTETQYF
>NA|few|TRBV4-1|TRBJ2-6
TGCGCCAGCAGCCAAGCCAGGGCTGGGGCCAACGTCCTGACTTTC
CASSQARAGANVLTF